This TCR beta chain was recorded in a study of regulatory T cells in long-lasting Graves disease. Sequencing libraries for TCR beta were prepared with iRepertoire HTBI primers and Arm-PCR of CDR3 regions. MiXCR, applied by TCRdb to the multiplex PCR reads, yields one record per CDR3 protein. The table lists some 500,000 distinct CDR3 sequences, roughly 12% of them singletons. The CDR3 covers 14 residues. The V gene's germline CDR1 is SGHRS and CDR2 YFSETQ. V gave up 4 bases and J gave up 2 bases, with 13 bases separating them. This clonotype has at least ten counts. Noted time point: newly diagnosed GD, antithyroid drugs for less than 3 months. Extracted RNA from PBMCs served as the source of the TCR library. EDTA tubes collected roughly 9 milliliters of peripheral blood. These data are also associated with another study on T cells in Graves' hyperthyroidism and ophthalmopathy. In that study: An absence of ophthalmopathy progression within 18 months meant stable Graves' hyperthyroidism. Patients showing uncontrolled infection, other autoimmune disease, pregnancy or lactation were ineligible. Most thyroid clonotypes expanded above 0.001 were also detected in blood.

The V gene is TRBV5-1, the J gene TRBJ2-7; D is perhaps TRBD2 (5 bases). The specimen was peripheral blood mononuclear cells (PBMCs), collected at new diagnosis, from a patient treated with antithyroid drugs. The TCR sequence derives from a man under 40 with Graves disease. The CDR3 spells CASSSTRRTYEQYF. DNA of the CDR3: TGCGCCAGCAGCAGTACAAGGAGGACCTACGAGCAGTACTTC. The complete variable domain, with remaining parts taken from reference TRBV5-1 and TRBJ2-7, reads KAGVTQTPRYLIKTRGQQVTLSCSPISGHRSVSWYQQTPGQGLQFLFEYFSETQRNKGNFPGRFSGRQFSNSRSEMNVSTLELGDSALYLCASSSTRRTYEQYFGPGTRLTVT.